This TCR beta chain was observed in a study of T cell responses to AZD1222 COVID-19 vaccine. Study-level background: Researchers grouped second doses given at about 4 or about 12 weeks into one pool.

Method: immunoSEQ multiplex PCR; TCRdb's copy keeps in-frame clones and lacks some. The sample has 90,000 to 120,000 clones; over 70% are singletons. V lost 6 bases to trimming and J lost 3 bases, with 17 bases between them. Germline CDR1 is MNHEY and CDR2 is SVGAGI. This CDR3 comprises 15 residues. The sequenced sample was peripheral blood, obtained on day 0 of AZD1222 vaccination. The sequence derives from an adult in good health. The chain links TRBV6-5 to TRBJ1-2; D is possibly TRBD1 (5 bases). CDR3 amino acids: CASRFAQGVHYGYTF. CDR3 sequence (DNA): TGTGCCAGCAGATTCGCGCAGGGTGTCCACTATGGCTACACCTTC.